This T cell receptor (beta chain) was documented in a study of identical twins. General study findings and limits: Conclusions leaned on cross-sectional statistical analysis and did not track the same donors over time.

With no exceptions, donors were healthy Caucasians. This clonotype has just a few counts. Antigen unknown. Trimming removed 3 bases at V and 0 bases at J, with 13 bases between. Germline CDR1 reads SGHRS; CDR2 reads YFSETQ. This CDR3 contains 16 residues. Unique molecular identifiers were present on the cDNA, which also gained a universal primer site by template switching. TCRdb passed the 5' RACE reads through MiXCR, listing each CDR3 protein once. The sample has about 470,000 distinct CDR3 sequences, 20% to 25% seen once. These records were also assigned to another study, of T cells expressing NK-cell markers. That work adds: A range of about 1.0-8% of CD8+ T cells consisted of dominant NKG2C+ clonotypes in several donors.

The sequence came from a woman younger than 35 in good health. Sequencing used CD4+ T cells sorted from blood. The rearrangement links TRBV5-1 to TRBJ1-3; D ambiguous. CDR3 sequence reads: CASSWTGIHSGNTIYF. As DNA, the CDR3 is TGCGCCAGCAGCTGGACCGGGATCCACTCTGGAAACACCATATATTTT.